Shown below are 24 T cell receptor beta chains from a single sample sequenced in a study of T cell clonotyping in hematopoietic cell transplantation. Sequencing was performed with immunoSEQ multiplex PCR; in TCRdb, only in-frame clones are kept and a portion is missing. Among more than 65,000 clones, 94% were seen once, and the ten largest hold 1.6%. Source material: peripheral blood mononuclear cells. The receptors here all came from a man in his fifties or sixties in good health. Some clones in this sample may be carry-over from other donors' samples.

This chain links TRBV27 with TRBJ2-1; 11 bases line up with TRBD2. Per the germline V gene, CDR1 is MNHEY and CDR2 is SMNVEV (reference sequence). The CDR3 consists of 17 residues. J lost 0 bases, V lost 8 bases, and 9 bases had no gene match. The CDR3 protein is CASGNRTSGYSYNEQFF. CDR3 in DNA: TGTGCCAGCGGAAATAGGACTAGCGGGTACTCCTACAATGAGCAGTTCTTC.

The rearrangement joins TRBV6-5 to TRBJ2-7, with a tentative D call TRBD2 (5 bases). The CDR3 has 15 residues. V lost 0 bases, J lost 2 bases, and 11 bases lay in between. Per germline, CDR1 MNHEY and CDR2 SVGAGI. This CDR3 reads CASSYSEAKAYEQYF. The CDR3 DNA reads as TGTGCCAGCAGTTACTCGGAGGCCAAGGCCTACGAGCAGTACTTC.

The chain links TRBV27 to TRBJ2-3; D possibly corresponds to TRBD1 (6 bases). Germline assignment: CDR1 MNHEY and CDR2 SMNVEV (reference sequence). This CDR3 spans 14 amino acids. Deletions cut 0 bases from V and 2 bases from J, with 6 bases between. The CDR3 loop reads CASSLSGATDTQYF. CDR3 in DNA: TGTGCCAGCAGTTTATCGGGGGCCACAGATACGCAGTATTTT.

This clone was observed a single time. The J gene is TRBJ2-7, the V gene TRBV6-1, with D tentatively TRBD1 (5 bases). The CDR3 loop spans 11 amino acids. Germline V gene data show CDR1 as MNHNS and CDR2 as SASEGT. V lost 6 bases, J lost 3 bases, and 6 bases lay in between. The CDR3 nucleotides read TGTGCCAGCAGCGACAGCTACGAGCAGTACTTC. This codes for CASSDSYEQYF.

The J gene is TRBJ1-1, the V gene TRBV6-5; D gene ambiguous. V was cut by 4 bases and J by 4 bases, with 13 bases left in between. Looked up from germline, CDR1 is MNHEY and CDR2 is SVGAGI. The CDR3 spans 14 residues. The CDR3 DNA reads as TGTGCCAGCAGTTTCAACGATCTCAGCACTGAAGCTTTCTTT. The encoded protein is CASSFNDLSTEAFF.

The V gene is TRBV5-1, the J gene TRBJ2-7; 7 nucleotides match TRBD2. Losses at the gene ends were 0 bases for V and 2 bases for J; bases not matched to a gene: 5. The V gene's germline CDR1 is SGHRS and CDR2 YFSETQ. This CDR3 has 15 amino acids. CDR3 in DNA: TGCGCCAGCAGCTTGGAGGGGAGGGAACCCTACGAGCAGTACTTC. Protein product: CASSLEGREPYEQYF. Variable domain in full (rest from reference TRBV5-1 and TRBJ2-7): KAGVTQTPRYLIKTRGQQVTLSCSPISGHRSVSWYQQTPGQGLQFLFEYFSETQRNKGNFPGRFSGRQFSNSRSEMNVSTLELGDSALYLCASSLEGREPYEQYFGPGTRLTVT.

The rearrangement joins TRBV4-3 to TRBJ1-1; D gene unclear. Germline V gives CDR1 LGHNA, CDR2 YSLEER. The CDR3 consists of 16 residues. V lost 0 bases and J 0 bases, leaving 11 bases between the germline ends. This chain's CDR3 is CASSQEGRSLNTEAFF. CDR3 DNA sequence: TGCGCCAGCAGCCAAGAAGGACGGAGCCTGAACACTGAAGCTTTCTTT.

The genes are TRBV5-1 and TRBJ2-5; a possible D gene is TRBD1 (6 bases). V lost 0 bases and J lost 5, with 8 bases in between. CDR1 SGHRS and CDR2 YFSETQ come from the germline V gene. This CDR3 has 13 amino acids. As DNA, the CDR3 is TGCGCCAGCAGCTTGGACAGGGCGGAGACCCAGTACTTC. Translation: CASSLDRAETQYF.

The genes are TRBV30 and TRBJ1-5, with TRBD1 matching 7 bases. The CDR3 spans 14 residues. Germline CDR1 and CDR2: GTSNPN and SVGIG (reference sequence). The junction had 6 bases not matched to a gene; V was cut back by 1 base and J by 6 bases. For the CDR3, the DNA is TGTGCCTGGAGTGCTCACAGGGGTCGTCAGCCCCAGCATTTT. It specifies CAWSAHRGRQPQHF.

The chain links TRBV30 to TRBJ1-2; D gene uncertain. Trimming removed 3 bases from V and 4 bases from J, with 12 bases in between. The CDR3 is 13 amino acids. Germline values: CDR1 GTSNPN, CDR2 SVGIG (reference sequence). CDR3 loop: CAWSAQASYGYTF. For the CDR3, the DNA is TGTGCCTGGAGCGCCCAGGCCTCCTATGGCTACACCTTC. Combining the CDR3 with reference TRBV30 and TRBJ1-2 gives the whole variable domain SQTIHQWPATLVQPVGSPLSLECTVEGTSNPNLYWYRQAAGRGLQLLFYSVGIGQISSEVPQNLSASRPQDRQFILSSKKLLLSDSGFYLCAWSAQASYGYTFGSGTRLTVV.

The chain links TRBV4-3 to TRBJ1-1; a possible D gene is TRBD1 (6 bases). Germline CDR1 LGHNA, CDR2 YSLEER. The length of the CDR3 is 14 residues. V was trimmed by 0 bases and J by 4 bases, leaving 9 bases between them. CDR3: CASSQDGGSTEAFF. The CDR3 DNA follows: TGCGCCAGCAGCCAAGATGGGGGCAGCACTGAAGCTTTCTTT.

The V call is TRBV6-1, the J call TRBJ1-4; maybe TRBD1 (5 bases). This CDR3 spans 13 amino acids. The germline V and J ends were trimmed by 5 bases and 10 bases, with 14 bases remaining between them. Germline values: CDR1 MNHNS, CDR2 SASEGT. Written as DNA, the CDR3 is TGTGCCAGCAGTAGCCAGGGAGGCGCAAAACTGTTTTTT. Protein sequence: CASSSQGGAKLFF.

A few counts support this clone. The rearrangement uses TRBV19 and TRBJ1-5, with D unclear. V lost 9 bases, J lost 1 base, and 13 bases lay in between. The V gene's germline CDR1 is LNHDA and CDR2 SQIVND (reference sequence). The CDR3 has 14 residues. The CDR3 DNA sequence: TGTGCCAGCAGTGATATGGGAAGCAATCAGCCCCAGCATTTT. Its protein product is CASSDMGSNQPQHF.

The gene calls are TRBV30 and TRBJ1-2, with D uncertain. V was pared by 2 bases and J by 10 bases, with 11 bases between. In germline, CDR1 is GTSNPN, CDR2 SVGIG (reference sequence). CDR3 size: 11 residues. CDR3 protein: CAWSLGLLYTF. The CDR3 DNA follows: TGTGCCTGGAGTCTTGGGCTTCTCTACACCTTC.

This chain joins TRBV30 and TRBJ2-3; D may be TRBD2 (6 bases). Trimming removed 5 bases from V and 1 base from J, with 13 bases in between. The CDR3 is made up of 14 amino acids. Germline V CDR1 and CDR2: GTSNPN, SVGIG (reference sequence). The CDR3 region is CAWGPGLGTDTQYF. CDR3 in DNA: TGTGCCTGGGGCCCGGGACTGGGCACAGATACGCAGTATTTT. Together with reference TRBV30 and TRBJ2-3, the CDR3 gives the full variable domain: SQTIHQWPATLVQPVGSPLSLECTVEGTSNPNLYWYRQAAGRGLQLLFYSVGIGQISSEVPQNLSASRPQDRQFILSSKKLLLSDSGFYLCAWGPGLGTDTQYFGPGTRLTVL.

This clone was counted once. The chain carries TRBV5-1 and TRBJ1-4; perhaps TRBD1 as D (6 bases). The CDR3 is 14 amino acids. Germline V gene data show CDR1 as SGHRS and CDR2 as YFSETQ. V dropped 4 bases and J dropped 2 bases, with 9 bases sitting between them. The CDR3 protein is CASSLGGTNEKLFF. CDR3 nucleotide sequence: TGCGCCAGCAGCCTAGGGGGGACTAATGAAAAACTGTTTTTT.

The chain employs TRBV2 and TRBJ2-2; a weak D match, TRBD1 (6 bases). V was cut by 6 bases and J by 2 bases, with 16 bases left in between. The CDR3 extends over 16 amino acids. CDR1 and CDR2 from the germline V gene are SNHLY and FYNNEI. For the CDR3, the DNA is TGTGCCAGCAGATTTACAGGGTTCGTAAACACCGGGGAGCTGTTTTTT. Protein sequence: CASRFTGFVNTGELFF.

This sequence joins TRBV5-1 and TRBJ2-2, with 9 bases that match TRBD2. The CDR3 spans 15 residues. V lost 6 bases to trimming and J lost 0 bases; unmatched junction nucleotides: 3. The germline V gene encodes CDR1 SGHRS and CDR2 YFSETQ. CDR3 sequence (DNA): TGCGCCAGCAATAGCGGGGGCGCGAACACCGGGGAGCTGTTTTTT. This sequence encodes CASNSGGANTGELFF.

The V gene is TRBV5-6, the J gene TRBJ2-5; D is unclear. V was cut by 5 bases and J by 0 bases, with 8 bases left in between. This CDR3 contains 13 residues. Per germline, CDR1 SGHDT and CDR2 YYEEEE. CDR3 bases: TGTGCCAGCAGTTGGTCCGACCAAGAGACCCAGTACTTC. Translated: CASSWSDQETQYF.

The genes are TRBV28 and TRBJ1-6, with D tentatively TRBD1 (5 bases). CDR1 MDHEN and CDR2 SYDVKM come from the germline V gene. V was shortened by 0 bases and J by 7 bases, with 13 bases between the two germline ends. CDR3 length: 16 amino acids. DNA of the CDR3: TGTGCCAGCAGTTTATGGGGGGGGGACGAAAATTCACCCCTCCACTTT. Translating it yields CASSLWGGDENSPLHF.

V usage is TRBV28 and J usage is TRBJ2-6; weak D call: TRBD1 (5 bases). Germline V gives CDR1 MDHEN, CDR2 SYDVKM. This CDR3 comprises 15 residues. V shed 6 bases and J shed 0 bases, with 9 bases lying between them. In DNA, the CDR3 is TGTGCCAGCAGCGCTGACAGCTCTGGGGCCAACGTCCTGACTTTC. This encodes CASSADSSGANVLTF.

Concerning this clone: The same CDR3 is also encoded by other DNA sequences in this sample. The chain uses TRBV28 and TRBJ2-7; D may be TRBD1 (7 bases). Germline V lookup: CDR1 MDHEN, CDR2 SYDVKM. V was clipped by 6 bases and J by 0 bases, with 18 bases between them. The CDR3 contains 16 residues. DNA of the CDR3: TGTGCCAGCAGGGGGGGACAGCTACCTAGCTCCTACGAGCAGTACTTC. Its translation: CASRGGQLPSSYEQYF.

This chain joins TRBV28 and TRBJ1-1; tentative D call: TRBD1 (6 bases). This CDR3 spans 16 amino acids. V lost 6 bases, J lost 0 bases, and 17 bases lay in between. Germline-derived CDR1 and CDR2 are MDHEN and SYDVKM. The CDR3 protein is CASSFRPGQMNTEAFF. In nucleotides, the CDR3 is TGTGCCAGCAGCTTCAGGCCCGGACAGATGAACACTGAAGCTTTCTTT.

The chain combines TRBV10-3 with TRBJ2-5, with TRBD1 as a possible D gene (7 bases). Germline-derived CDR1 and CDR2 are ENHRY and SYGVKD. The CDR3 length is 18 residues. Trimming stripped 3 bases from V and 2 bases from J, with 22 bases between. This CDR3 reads CAISDSRGGTDGQETQYF. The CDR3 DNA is TGTGCCATCAGTGATTCTCGCGGCGGGACAGACGGGCAAGAGACCCAGTACTTC.